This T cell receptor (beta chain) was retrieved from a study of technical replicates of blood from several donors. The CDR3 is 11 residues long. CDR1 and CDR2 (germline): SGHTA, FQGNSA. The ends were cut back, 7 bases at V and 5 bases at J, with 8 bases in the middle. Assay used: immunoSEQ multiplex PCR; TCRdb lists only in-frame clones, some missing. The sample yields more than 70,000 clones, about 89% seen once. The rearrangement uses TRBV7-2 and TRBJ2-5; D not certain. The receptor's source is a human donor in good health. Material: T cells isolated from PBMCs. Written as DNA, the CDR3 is TGTGCCAGCAACGACTGGGAGACCCAGTACTTC. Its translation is CASNDWETQYF. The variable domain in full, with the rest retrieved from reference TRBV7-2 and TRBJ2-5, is GAGVSQSPSNKVTEKGKDVELRCDPISGHTALYWYRQSLGQGLEFLIYFQGNSAPDKSGLPSDRFSAERTGGSVSTLTIQRTQQEDSAVYLCASNDWETQYFGPGTRLLVL.